This T cell receptor beta chain was profiled in a study of T cell repertoires in ileal Crohn's disease. Turning to the study itself: All patients had surgery for stricturing (approximately 61%) or penetrating (39%) disease.

Stated time point: neoterminal ileum biopsy at postoperative endoscopy, about 6 months after surgery. To note about this clone: What it recognizes is unknown.

Study-wide findings and caveats: Clonality above 26.8% at surgery always came with endoscopic recurrence. Within the first postoperative year, endoscopy came at median roughly 7.3 months.

TCRB immunosequencing input was five hundred nanograms of biopsy DNA per sample. The assay was immunoSEQ multiplex PCR, and TCRdb's table has in-frame clones only and misses some. The data hold 3,000 to 5,000 clones, with 75% to 90% observed a single time. The material sequenced was ileal tissue. The source is an adult with Crohn's disease.

CDR3 nucleotide sequence: TGTGCCAGCAGTGATAGCGGGGCCCGGTTGGAGACCCAGTACTTC. The encoded protein is CASSDSGARLETQYF. The chain is built from TRBV25-1 and TRBJ2-5; TRBD2 agrees at 8 bases. J was trimmed by 5 bases and V by 3 bases; bases with no gene match: 8. The CDR3 consists of 15 residues. From germline, CDR1 is MGHDK and CDR2 SYGVNS.